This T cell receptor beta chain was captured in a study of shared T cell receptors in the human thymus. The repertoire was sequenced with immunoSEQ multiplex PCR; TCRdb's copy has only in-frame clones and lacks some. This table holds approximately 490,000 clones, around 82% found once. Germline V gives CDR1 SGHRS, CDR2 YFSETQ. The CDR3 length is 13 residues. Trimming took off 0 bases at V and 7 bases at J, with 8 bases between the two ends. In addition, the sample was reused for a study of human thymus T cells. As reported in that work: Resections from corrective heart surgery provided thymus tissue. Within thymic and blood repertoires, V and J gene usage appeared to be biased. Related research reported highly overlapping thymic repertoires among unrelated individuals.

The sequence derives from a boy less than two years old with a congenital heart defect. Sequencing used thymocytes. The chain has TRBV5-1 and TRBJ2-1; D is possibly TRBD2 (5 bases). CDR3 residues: CASSLERRNEQFF. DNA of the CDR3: TGCGCCAGCAGCTTGGAGAGGAGGAATGAGCAGTTCTTC.